The 14 T cell receptor beta chains presented below share a single source sample, sequenced in a study of T cells in Graves' hyperthyroidism and ophthalmopathy. Researchers took RNA transcripts and amplified the TCR beta CDR3 regions from them. Primed by the HTBI set, a first-round RT-PCR was run on the TCR CDR3. Each CDR3 protein gets one entry after TCRdb re-called the multiplex PCR reads with MiXCR. The sample lists more than 500,000 distinct CDR3 sequences, 15% to 20% occurring once. Sequenced material: blood. These receptors were collected from a woman aged 25 to 39 with Graves' hyperthyroidism.

This clonotype has a count of ten or more. The chain uses TRBV13 and TRBJ2-7; the match to TRBD2 covers 9 bases. V dropped 8 bases and J dropped 0; count of bases not matched to a gene: 5. Germline CDR1 and CDR2: PRHDT and FYEKMQ (reference sequence). The CDR3 runs 14 residues. The CDR3 sequence is CASQNSGSSYEQYF. The CDR3 DNA follows: TGTGCCAGCCAGAATAGCGGGAGCTCCTACGAGCAGTACTTC.

The chain links TRBV28 to TRBJ1-5; TRBD1 is a possible D gene (6 bases). The CDR3 is 18 residues long. Trimming pared 8 bases from V and 0 bases from J, leaving 23 bases between. Germline CDR1 reads MDHEN; CDR2 reads SYDVKM. The CDR3 nucleotides are TGTGCCAGCGGAGGACGGGCTTTCGGACAGATTAGCAATCAGCCCCAGCATTTT. Translation: CASGGRAFGQISNQPQHF.

This clonotype was observed a few times. This chain connects TRBV19 to TRBJ1-1; D unclear. V was shortened by 3 bases and J by 4 bases, with 12 bases between the two germline ends. The CDR3 totals 14 residues. Germline CDR1 reads LNHDA; CDR2 reads SQIVND (reference sequence). CDR3 region: CASSIRGSATEAFF. The DNA for the CDR3 is TGTGCCAGTAGTATCCGGGGTTCCGCCACTGAAGCTTTCTTT.

This clonotype was recorded many times. This sequence joins TRBV28 and TRBJ2-1; D is unclear. The V and J ends lost 4 bases and 0 bases respectively, with 13 bases between them. This CDR3 comprises 16 residues. The germline CDR1 and CDR2 sequences are MDHEN and SYDVKM. CDR3 residues: CASSSITTSSYNEQFF. As DNA, the CDR3 is TGTGCCAGCAGTTCTATTACCACGAGCTCCTACAATGAGCAGTTCTTC.

The rearrangement links TRBV12-3 or TRBV12-4 to TRBJ1-2; D gene unclear. Trimming took 2 bases from V and 3 from J, leaving 7 bases between them. The CDR3 totals 13 residues. CDR3 sequence: CASSLKTDYGYTF. The CDR3 bases are TGTGCCAGCAGTTTAAAAACAGACTATGGCTACACCTTC.

The CDR3 region is CASLEPPTYEQFF. CDR3 coding DNA: TGTGCCAGCCTCGAGCCCCCGACTTACGAGCAGTTCTTC. This chain joins TRBV2 and TRBJ2-1; D ambiguous. This CDR3 spans 13 amino acids. Trimming left V 8 bases short and J 10 bases short, with 18 bases between. Germline lookup yields CDR1 SNHLY and CDR2 FYNNEI.

This clonotype has ten or more counts. The chain has TRBV7-2 and TRBJ2-1; D might be TRBD2 (5 bases). With 1 base removed from V and 6 bases from J, the gap between germline ends came to 16 bases. This CDR3 contains 16 residues. The germline V gene has CDR1 SGHTA and CDR2 FQGNSA. The CDR3 DNA sequence: TGTGCCAGCAGCTTAGAGTGGGAGTACCCGGGCAATGAGCAGTTCTTC. Translation gives CASSLEWEYPGNEQFF.

This clonotype has just a few counts. For the CDR3, the DNA is TGCGCCAGCAGCCAAGACTCGGGATATGAGCAGTTCTTC. Translating gives CASSQDSGYEQFF. This rearrangement joins TRBV4-1 to TRBJ2-1; D might be TRBD2 (5 bases). Between the trimmed V and J ends, which lost 0 bases and 8 bases, there was a span of 8 bases. CDR1 is MGHRA and CDR2 is YSYEKL in the germline V gene. The length of the CDR3 is 13 residues.

Ten or more counts support this clonotype. This chain uses TRBV18 with TRBJ2-3, with D uncertain. This CDR3 has 14 amino acids. Germline V lookup: CDR1 KGHSH, CDR2 LQKENI. The germline V and J ends were trimmed by 8 bases and 0 bases, with 12 bases remaining between them. In DNA form, the CDR3 reads TGTGCCAGCCAACGAGAAACTAGCACAGATACGCAGTATTTT. This sequence encodes CASQRETSTDTQYF.

This clonotype showed up many times. V gene TRBV18 combines with J gene TRBJ2-7, with 10 bases that match TRBD1. The junction had 13 bases not matched to a gene; V was cut back by 10 bases and J by 7 bases. CDR1 is KGHSH and CDR2 is LQKENI in the germline V gene. CDR3 length: 14 amino acids. In nucleotides, the CDR3 is TGTGCCACCCAGCCCGGGACAGGGGCTCTGGAGCAGTACTTC. Translated, it gives CATQPGTGALEQYF.

The sample holds many counts of this clonotype. This chain connects TRBV20-1 to TRBJ2-1; D is undetermined. V was pared by 5 bases and J by 1 base, with 12 bases between. The length of the CDR3 is 14 residues. The germline CDR1 and CDR2 sequences are DFQATT and SNEGSKA (reference sequence). For the CDR3, the DNA is TGCAGTGCTCCCTACCAGACTTCCTACAATGAGCAGTTCTTC. This translates into CSAPYQTSYNEQFF.

This sequence joins TRBV3-1 and TRBJ2-6; 7 bases are a match to TRBD1. V lost 5 bases, J lost 2 bases, and 12 bases stayed unmatched. Germline lookup yields CDR1 LGHDT and CDR2 YNNKEL (reference sequence). The CDR3 totals 18 residues. The CDR3: CASSFQTGYGTGANVLTF. In DNA form, the CDR3 reads TGTGCCAGCAGCTTCCAGACAGGGTACGGAACTGGGGCCAACGTCCTGACTTTC.

The rearrangement uses TRBV6-5 and TRBJ1-4; D is possibly TRBD1 (6 bases). CDR3 length equals 14 residues. The germline gives CDR1 MNHEY, CDR2 SVGAGI. V was pared by 2 bases and J by 8 bases, with 12 bases between. The CDR3 nucleotides are TGTGCCAGCAGTTACAAGGGGGGGAAGGAAAAACTGTTTTTT. This translates into CASSYKGGKEKLFF.

This clonotype was counted many times. The chain carries TRBV28 and TRBJ2-1, with 9 positions matching TRBD2. Unmatched junction bases numbered 4, after V lost 7 bases and J lost 0 bases. This CDR3 spans 15 amino acids. Germline V CDR1 and CDR2: MDHEN, SYDVKM. The CDR3 DNA reads as TGTGCCAGCAAGGGTAGCGGGAGCTCCTACAATGAGCAGTTCTTC. It codes for CASKGSGSSYNEQFF.